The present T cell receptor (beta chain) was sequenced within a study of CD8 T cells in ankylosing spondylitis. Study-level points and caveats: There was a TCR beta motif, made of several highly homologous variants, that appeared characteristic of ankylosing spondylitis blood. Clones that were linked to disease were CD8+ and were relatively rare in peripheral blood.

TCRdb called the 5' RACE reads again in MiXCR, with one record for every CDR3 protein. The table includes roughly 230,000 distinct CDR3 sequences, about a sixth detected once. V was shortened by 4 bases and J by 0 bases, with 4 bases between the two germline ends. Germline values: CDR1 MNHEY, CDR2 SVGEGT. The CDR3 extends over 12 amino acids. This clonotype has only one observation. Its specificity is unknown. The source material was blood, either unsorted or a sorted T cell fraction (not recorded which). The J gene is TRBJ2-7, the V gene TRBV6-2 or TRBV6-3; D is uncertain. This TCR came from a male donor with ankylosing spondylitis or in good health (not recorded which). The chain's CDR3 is CASSWTSYEQYF. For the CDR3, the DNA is TGTGCCAGCAGTTGGACCTCCTACGAGCAGTACTTC.